The source of this T cell receptor (beta chain) is a study of cytomegalovirus exposure and HLA in healthy donors. With V trimmed by 5 bases and J by 2 bases, 8 bases remained unmatched. The CDR3 totals 15 residues. Germline CDR1 SNHLY, CDR2 FYNNEI. Profiled with immunoSEQ multiplex PCR; TCRdb holds only in-frame clones, not every one. This table holds over 200,000 clones, around four fifths found once. The rearrangement links TRBV2 to TRBJ2-7; 8 positions match TRBD1. This TCR was recovered from a woman in her late teens or twenties in good health and CMV-seronegative. Material for sequencing was PBMCs. CDR3 nucleotides: TGTGCCAGCAGTCTCCAGGGGGCTGGGGCCTACGAGCAGTACTTC. It yields the protein CASSLQGAGAYEQYF. The full variable domain, completed using reference TRBV2 and TRBJ2-7, is EPEVTQTPSHQVTQMGQEVILRCVPISNHLYFYWYRQILGQKVEFLVSFYNNEISEKSEIFDDQFSVERPDGSNFTLKIRSTKLEDSAMYFCASSLQGAGAYEQYFGPGTRLTVT.